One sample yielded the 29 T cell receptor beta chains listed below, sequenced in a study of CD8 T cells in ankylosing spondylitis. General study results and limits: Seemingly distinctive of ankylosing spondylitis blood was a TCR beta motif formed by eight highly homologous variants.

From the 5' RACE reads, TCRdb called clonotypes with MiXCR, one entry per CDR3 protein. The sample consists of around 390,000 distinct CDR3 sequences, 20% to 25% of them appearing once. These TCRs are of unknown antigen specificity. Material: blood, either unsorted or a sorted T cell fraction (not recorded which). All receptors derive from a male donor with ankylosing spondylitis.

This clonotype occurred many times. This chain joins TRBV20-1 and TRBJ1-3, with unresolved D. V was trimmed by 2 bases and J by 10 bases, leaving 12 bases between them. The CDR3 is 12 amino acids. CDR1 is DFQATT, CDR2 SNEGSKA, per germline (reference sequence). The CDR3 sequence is CSARLTPGTIYF. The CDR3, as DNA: TGCAGTGCTAGATTAACACCGGGTACCATATATTTT.

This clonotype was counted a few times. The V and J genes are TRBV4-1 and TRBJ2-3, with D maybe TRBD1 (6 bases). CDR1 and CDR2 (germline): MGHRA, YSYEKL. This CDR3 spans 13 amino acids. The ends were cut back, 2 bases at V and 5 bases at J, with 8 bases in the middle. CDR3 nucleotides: TGCGCCAGCAGCCAACCAGGGGTAGATACGCAGTATTTT. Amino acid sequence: CASSQPGVDTQYF.

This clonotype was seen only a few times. This chain's CDR3 is CASSSCDGDGAPCEQYF. The DNA of the CDR3 is TGTGCCAGCAGTTCATGTGATGGGGACGGGGCCCCTTGCGAGCAGTACTTC. The chain uses TRBV12-3 or TRBV12-4 and TRBJ2-7; either TRBD1 or TRBD2 may fit D (5 bases each). The CDR3 loop spans 17 amino acids. Trimming cost V 4 bases and J 6 bases, with 25 bases left between them.

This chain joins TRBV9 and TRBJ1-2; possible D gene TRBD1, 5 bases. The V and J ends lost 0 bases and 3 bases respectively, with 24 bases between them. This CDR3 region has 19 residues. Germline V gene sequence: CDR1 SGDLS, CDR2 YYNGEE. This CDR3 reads CASSVESYGYRFKYYGYTF. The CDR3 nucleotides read TGTGCCAGCAGCGTAGAAAGTTACGGGTACAGGTTTAAATACTATGGCTACACCTTC.

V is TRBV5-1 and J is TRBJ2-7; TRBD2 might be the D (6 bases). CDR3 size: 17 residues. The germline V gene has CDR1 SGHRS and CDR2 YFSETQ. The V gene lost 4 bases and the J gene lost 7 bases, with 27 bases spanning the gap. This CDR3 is CASSPTQGGPTAREQYF. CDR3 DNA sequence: TGCGCCAGCAGCCCAACCCAAGGAGGGCCCACGGCTAGGGAGCAGTACTTC. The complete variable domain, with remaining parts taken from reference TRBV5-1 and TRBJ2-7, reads KAGVTQTPRYLIKTRGQQVTLSCSPISGHRSVSWYQQTPGQGLQFLFEYFSETQRNKGNFPGRFSGRQFSNSRSEMNVSTLELGDSALYLCASSPTQGGPTAREQYFGPGTRLTVT.

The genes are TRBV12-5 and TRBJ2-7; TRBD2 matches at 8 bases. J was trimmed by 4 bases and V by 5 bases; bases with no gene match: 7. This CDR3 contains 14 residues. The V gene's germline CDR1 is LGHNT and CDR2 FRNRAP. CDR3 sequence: CASGQGLGSYEQYF. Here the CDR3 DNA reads TGTGCTAGTGGTCAGGGACTAGGGTCTTACGAGCAGTACTTC.

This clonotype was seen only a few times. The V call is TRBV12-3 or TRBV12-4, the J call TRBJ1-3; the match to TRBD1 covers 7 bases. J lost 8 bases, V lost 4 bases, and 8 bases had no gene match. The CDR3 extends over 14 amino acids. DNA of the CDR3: TGTGCCAGCAGTTCGACAGGGTCCGGAGACACCATATATTTT. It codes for CASSSTGSGDTIYF.

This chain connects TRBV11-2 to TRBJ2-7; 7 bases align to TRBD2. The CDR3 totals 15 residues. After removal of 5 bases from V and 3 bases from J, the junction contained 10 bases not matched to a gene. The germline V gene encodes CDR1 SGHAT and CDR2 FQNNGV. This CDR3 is CASSGWGGALYEQYF. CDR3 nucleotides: TGTGCCAGCAGCGGCTGGGGGGGAGCCCTCTACGAGCAGTACTTC.

CDR3 nucleotides: TGTGCCAGCAGCCAAGGGGACGAGGCTTGGGGCATACCTGAAGCTTTCTTT. Its translation is CASSQGDEAWGIPEAFF. This sequence joins TRBV4-2 and TRBJ1-1, with D perhaps matching TRBD1 (5 bases). Trimming left V 1 base short and J 6 bases short, with 21 bases between. CDR3 length: 17 residues. Germline lookup yields CDR1 LGHNA and CDR2 YNFKEQ.

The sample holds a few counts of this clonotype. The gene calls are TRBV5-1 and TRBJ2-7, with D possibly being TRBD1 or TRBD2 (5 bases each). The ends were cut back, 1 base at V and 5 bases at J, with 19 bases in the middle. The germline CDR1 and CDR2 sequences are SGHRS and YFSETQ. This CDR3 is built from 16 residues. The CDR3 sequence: CASSLLQGGSSHEQYF. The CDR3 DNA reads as TGCGCCAGCAGCTTGCTCCAGGGCGGGTCGTCGCACGAGCAGTACTTC.

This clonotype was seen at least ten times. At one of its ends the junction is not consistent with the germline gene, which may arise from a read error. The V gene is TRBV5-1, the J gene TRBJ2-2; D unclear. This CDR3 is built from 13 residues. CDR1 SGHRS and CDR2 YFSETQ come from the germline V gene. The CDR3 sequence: CASSFQNTGELFF. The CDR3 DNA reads TGTGCCAGCAGTTTTCAGAACACCGGGGAGCTGTTTTTT.

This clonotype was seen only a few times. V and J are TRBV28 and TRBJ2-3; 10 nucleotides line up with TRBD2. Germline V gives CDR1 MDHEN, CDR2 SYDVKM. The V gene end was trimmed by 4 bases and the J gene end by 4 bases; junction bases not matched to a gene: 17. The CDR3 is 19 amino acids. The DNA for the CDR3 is TGTGCCAGCAGTTCATGGGACAGCACTAGCGGGATCATAGCAGATACGCAGTATTTT. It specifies CASSSWDSTSGIIADTQYF.

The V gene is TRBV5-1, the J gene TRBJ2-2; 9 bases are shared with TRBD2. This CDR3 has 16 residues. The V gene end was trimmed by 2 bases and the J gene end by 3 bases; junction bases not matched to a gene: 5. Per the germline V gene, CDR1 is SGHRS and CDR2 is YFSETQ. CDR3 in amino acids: CASSFAGGLHTGELFF. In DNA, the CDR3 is TGCGCCAGCAGCTTTGCGGGAGGGTTACACACCGGGGAGCTGTTTTTT.

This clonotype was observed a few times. The CDR3 DNA follows: TGTGCCAGCAGCTTAGCTACAGGGGGGAACACTGAAGCTTTCTTT. As protein: CASSLATGGNTEAFF. The chain employs TRBV7-9 and TRBJ1-1, with 8 bases fitting TRBD1. Germline-derived CDR1 and CDR2 are SEHNR and FQNEAQ (reference sequence). The CDR3 is 15 amino acids. V lost 0 bases, J lost 1 base, and 1 base stayed unmatched.

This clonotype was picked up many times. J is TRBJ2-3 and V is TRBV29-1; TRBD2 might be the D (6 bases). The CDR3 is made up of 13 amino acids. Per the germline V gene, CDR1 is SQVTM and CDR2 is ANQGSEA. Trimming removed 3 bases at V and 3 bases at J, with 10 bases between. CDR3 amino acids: CSVEAGRTDTQYF. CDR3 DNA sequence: TGCAGCGTTGAGGCCGGGAGAACAGATACGCAGTATTTT.

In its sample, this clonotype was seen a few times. CDR3 sequence (DNA): TGTGCCAGCAGCCTGATCTGGGCAGCTGGGGCCAACGTCCTGACTTTC. Residues: CASSLIWAAGANVLTF. The V call is TRBV16, the J call TRBJ2-6; D call uncertain. V gave up 4 bases and J gave up 2 bases, with 12 bases separating them. Germline lookup yields CDR1 KGHSY and CDR2 FQNENV. The CDR3 runs to 16 residues.

CDR3 coding DNA: TGTGCCAGCAGCTTAGAGAGGTCTAGCGGAACCTACGAGCAGTACTTC. Translated, it gives CASSLERSSGTYEQYF. The rearrangement links TRBV7-6 to TRBJ2-7; 7 bases map to TRBD2. The CDR3 covers 16 residues. J was trimmed by 2 bases and V by 1 base; bases with no gene match: 8. CDR1 is SGHVS, CDR2 FNYEAQ, per germline.

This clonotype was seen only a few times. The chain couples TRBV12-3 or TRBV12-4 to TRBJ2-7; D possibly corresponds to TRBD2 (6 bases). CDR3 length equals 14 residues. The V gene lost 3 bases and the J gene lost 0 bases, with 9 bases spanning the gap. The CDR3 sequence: CASSLAGYSYEQYF. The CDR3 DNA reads TGTGCCAGCAGTTTGGCGGGGTACTCCTACGAGCAGTACTTC.

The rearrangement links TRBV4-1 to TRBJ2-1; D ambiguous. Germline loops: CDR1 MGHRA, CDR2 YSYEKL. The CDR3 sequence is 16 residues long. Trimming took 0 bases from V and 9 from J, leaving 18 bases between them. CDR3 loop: CASSQDPLYWFGEQFF. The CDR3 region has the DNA TGCGCCAGCAGCCAAGATCCATTGTACTGGTTCGGTGAGCAGTTCTTC.

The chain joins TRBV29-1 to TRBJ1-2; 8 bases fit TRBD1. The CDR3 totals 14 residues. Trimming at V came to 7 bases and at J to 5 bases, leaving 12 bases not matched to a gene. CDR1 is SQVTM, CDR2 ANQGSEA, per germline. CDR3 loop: CSAADGQGGYGYTF. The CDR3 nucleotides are TGCAGCGCAGCTGATGGACAGGGAGGGTATGGCTACACCTTC.

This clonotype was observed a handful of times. The CDR3 loop reads CASSLEGTSGGYEQYF. Here the CDR3 DNA reads TGTGCCAGCAGCTTAGAAGGGACTAGCGGGGGGTACGAGCAGTACTTC. V and J are TRBV7-2 and TRBJ2-7; 15 bases are a match to TRBD2. V lost 1 base to trimming and J lost 4 bases; unmatched junction nucleotides: 2. From germline, CDR1 is SGHTA and CDR2 FQGNSA. The CDR3 runs to 16 residues.

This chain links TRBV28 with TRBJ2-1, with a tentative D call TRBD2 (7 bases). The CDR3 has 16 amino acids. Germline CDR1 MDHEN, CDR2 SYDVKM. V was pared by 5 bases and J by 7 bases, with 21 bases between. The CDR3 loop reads CASSPPGAGDPNEQFF. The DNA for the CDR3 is TGTGCCAGCAGTCCTCCGGGGGCGGGGGATCCAAATGAGCAGTTCTTC.

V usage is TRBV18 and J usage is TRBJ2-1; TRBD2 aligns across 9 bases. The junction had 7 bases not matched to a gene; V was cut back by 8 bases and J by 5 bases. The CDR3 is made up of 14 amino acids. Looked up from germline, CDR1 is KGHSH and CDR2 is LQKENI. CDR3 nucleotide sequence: TGTGCCAGCCTCAGACTAGCGGTAGACAATGAGCAGTTCTTC. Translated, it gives CASLRLAVDNEQFF. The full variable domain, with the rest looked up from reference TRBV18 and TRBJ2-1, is NAGVMQNPRHLVRRRGQEARLRCSPMKGHSHVYWYRQLPEEGLKFMVYLQKENIIDESGMPKERFSAEFPKEGPSILRIQQVVRGDSAAYFCASLRLAVDNEQFFGPGTRLTVL.

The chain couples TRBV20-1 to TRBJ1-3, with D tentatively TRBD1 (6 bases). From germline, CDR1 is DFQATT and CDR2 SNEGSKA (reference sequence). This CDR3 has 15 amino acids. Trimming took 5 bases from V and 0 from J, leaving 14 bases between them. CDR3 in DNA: TGCAGTGCTCTGACAGGTTTAAGCTCTGGAAACACCATATATTTT. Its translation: CSALTGLSSGNTIYF.

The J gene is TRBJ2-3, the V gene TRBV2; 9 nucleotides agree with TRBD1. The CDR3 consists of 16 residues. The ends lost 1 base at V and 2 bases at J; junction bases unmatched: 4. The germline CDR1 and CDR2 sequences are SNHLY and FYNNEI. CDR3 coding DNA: TGTGCCAGCAGTGAAGGGACAGGGGCGTCCACAGATACGCAGTATTTT. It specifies CASSEGTGASTDTQYF.

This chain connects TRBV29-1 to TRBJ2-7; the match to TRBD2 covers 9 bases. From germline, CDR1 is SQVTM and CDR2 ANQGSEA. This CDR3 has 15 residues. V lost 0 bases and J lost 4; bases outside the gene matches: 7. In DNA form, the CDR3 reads TGCAGCGTTGAAGATCATAGCGGGAGCCGATACGAGCAGTACTTC. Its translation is CSVEDHSGSRYEQYF.

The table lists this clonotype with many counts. DNA for the CDR3: TGTGCCACCAGTGACCCCGGGACTGTGGCACACAATGAGCAGTTCTTC. It encodes CATSDPGTVAHNEQFF. The rearrangement joins TRBV24-1 to TRBJ2-1, with a weak D call TRBD2 (6 bases). The CDR3 loop spans 16 amino acids. The germline CDR1 and CDR2 sequences are KGHDR and SFDVKD. V lost 4 bases to trimming and J lost 5 bases, with 17 bases between them.

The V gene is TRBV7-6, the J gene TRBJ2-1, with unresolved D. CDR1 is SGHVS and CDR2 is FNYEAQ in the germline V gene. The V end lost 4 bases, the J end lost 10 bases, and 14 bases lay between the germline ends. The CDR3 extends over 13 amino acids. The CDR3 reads CASSYTISGEQFF. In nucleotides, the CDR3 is TGTGCCAGCAGCTACACAATTTCGGGCGAGCAGTTCTTC.

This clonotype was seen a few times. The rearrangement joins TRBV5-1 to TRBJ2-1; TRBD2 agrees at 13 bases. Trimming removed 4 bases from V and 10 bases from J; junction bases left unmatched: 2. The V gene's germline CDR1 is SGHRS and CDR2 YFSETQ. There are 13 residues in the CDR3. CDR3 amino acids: CASSEGLAGEQFF. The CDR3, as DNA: TGCGCCAGCAGCGAGGGACTAGCGGGAGAGCAGTTCTTC.